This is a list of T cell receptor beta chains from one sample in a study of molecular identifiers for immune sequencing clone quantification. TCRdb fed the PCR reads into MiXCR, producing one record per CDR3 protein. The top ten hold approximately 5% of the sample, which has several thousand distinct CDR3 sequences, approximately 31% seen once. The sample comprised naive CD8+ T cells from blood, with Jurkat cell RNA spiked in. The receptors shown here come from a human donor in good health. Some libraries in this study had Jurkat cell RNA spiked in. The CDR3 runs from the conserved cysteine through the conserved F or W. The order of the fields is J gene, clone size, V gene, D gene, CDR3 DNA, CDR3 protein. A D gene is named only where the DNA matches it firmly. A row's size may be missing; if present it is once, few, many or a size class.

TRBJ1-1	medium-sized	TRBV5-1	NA	TGCGCCAGCAGCTTGGCTTCCGGAGGGGCTGAAGCTTTCTTT	CASSLASGGAEAFF
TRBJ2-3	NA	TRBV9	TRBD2	TGTGCCAGCGGAACCGGGACTAGCGGGTTCACAGATACGCAGTATTTT	CASGTGTSGFTDTQYF
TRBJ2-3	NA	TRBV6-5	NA	TGTGCCAGCAGCCAACGGGACAGCACAGATACGCAGTATTTT	CASSQRDSTDTQYF
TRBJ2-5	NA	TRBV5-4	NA	TGTGCCAGCAGCGCTCGTTCGGAGACCCAGTACTTC	CASSARSETQYF
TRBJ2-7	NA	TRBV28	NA	TGTGCCAGCAGTTTTCAGGGACTCAGCTCCTACGAGCAGTACTTC	CASSFQGLSSYEQYF
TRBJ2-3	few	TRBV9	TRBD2	TGTGCCAGCAGCGTATCCCCCTGGCGGGAGGCAACAGATACGCAGTATTTT	CASSVSPWREATDTQYF
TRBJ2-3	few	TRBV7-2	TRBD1	TGTGCCAGCAGCTCGACAGGGGGGTTGGCAGATACGCAGTATTTT	CASSSTGGLADTQYF
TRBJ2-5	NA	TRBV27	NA	TGTGCCAGCAGCCCCGGGGGAAAGAGCCAGTACTTC	CASSPGGKSQYF
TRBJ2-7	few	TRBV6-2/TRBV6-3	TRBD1	TGTGCCAGCAGTTCCACCGTCCACCGGGACAGGGATTCTCGGGAGCAGTACTTC	CASSSTVHRDRDSREQYF
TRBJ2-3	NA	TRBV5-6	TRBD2	TGTGCCAGCAGCTTGATCTCAAGGCGGGAGTATGCAGATACGCAGTATTTT	CASSLISRREYADTQYF
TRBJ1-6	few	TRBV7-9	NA	TGTGCCAGCAGCTCAACAGCAGGGTTTAATTCACCCCTCCACTTT	CASSSTAGFNSPLHF
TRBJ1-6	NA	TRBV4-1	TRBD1	TGCGCCAGCAGCCACCCCGAGGGGGCGGTTTCACCCCTCCACTTT	CASSHPEGAVSPLHF
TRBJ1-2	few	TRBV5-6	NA	TGTGCCAGCAGCCCTGGAACAGCCTACTATGGCTACACCTTC	CASSPGTAYYGYTF
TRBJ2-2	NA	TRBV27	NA	TGTGCCAGCAGTTTAGGTAGCGAGGCGAACACCGGGGAGCTGTTTTTT	CASSLGSEANTGELFF
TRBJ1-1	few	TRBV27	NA	TGTGCCAGCAGTTTGTACCAGGGAGCCACTGAAGCTTTCTTT	CASSLYQGATEAFF
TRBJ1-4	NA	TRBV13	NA	TGTGCCAGCAGCAGATACGGAGCGGCGAATGAAAAACTGTTTTTT	CASSRYGAANEKLFF
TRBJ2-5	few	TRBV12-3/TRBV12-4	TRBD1	TGTGCCAGCAGTCTGGACAGGGGTGAGACCCAGTACTTC	CASSLDRGETQYF
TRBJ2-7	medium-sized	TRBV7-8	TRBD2	TGTGCCAGCAGCTTCCTAGCGGGAGGGCCCTTCGAGGAGCAGTACTTC	CASSFLAGGPFEEQYF
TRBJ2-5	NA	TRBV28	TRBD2	TGTGCCAGCAGTTTTAGTAGCGGGTCTCAAGAGACCCAGTACTTC	CASSFSSGSQETQYF
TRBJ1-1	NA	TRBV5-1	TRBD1	TGCGCCAGCAGCTCAGGGACAGCGAACACTGAAGCTTTCTTT	CASSSGTANTEAFF
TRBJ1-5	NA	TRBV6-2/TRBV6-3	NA	TGTGCCAGCAGTGGACCTCAGCCCCAGCATTTT	CASSGPQPQHF
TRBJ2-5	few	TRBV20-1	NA	TGCAGTGCTAGGTGGAGTGGAACCCAGTACTTC	CSARWSGTQYF
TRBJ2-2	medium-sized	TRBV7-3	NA	TGTGCCAGCAGCTTCCCAACCGGGGAGCTGTTTTTT	CASSFPTGELFF
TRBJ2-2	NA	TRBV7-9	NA	TGTGCCAGCAGTCATGTCGACCCATACACCGGGGAGCTGTTTTTT	CASSHVDPYTGELFF
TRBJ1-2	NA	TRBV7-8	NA	TGTGCCAGCTGGGCGGCCGGAGCTAACTATGGCTACACCTTC	CASWAAGANYGYTF
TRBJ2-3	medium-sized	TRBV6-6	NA	TGTGCCAGCAGAACGAGACTGGGGTTCACAGATACGCAGTATTTT	CASRTRLGFTDTQYF
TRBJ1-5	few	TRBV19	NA	TGTGCCAGTAGTATAAGGGCGGATTATAGCAATCAGCCCCAGCATTTT	CASSIRADYSNQPQHF
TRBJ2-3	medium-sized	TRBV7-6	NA	TGTGCCAGCAGCTTAGCCTCTAGCACAGATACGCAGTATTTT	CASSLASSTDTQYF
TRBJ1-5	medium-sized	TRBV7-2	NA	TGTGCCAGCAGCTTAGACGGGTATAGCAATCAGCCCCAGCATTTT	CASSLDGYSNQPQHF
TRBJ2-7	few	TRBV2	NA	TGTGCCAGCAGTGAAGTGATGGGAGACTACGGACAGTACTTC	CASSEVMGDYGQYF
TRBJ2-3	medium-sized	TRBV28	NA	TGTGCCAGCAGTTTCTTCGAGACGCCAGATAGCACAGATACGCAGTATTTT	CASSFFETPDSTDTQYF
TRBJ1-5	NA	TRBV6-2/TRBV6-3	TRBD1	TGTGCCAGCAGTTCCGGGACAGGTAATCAGCCCCAGCATTTT	CASSSGTGNQPQHF
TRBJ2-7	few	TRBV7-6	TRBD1	TGTGCCAGCAGCTGGGGACAGGGGAACTACGAGCAGTACTTC	CASSWGQGNYEQYF
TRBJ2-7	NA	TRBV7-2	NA	TGTGCCAGCAGCGGGGGCGCCGAGCAGTACTTC	CASSGGAEQYF
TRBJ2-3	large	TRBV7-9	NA	TGTGCCAGCACCGGCTTAGCGGCTAGAAGCACAGATACGCAGTATTTT	CASTGLAARSTDTQYF
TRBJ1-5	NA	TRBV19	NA	TGTGCCAGCAAGGTAGGGAATCAGCCCCAGCATTTT	CASKVGNQPQHF
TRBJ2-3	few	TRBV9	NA	TGTGCCAGCAGCGTAGGTCCTAGGGGAGCAGCAGATACGCAGTATTTT	CASSVGPRGAADTQYF
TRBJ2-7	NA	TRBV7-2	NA	TGTGCCAGCAGCCTAGGTCGGGTGGGGAGCTCCTACGAGCAGTACTTC	CASSLGRVGSSYEQYF
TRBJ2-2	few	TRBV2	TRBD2	TGTGCCAGCAGTGTCGCCCTAGCGGGAGCCACCGGGGAGCTGTTTTTT	CASSVALAGATGELFF
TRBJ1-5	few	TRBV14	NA	TGTGCCAGCAGCCGATGGGGAAGTGAGCCCCAGCATTTT	CASSRWGSEPQHF
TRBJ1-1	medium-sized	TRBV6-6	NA	TGTGCCAGCAGTTACACCTGGGGCCGTGAAGCTTTCTTT	CASSYTWGREAFF
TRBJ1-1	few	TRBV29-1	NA	TGCAGCGTCGAGGGGATCAGCACTGAAGCTTTCTTT	CSVEGISTEAFF
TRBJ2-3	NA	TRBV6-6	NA	TGTGCCAGCAGTTACTCCACAGGGGACTTCACAGATACGCAGTATTTT	CASSYSTGDFTDTQYF
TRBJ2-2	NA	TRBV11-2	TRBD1	TGTGCCAGCAGCCGGCATGGACAGGGTTTCGGGGAGCTGTTTTTT	CASSRHGQGFGELFF
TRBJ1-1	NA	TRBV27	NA	TGTGCCAGCAGTTTGGGCCCTGAAGCTTTCTTT	CASSLGPEAFF
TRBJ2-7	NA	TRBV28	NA	TGTGCCACCAGTTTCTCATATGTTGGTCAGGGGAGTTACGAGCAGTACTTC	CATSFSYVGQGSYEQYF
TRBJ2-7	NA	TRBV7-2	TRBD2	TGTGCCAGCAGCGGACGGACTAGCTCCTTCGAGCAGTCCTTC	CASSGRTSSFEQSF
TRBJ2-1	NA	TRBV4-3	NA	TGCGCCAGCAGCGTAAAGGAGCGGTCGGGACCCTACAATGAGCAGTTCTTC	CASSVKERSGPYNEQFF
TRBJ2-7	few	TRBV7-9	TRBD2	TGTGCCAGCAGTCCGGGACTAGCTCCCTACGAGCAGTACTTC	CASSPGLAPYEQYF
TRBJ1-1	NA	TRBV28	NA	TGTGCCAGCTTCCACGACAGCCTGAACACTGAAGCTCTCTTT	CASFHDSLNTEALF
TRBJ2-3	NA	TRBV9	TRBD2	TGTGCCAGCGGGGAGGGCGGGACCACAGGTACGCAGTATTTT	CASGEGGTTGTQYF
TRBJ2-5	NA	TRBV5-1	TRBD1	TGCGCCAGCAGTTTCCGGGGACAGGCCCATCAAGAGACCCAGTACTTC	CASSFRGQAHQETQYF
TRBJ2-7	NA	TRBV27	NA	TGTGCCAGCAGTTTATCCGGGGGGCCGGGCTACGAGCAGTACTTC	CASSLSGGPGYEQYF